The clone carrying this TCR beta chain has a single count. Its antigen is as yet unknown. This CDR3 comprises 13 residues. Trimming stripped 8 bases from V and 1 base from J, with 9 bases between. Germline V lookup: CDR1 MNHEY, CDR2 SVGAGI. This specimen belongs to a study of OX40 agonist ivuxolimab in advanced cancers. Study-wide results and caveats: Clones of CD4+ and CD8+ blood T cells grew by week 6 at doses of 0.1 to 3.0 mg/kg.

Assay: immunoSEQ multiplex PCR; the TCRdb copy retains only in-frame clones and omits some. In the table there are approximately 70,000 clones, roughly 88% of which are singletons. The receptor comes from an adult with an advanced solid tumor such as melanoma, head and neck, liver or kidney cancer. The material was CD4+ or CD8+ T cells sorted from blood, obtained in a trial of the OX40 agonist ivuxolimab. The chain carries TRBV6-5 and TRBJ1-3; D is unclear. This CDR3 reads CASGSISGNTIYF. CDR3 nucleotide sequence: TGTGCCAGCGGGTCCATATCTGGAAACACCATATATTTT.